The rows below give T cell receptor beta chains drawn from one sample of a study of blood T cell repertoires in COVID-19. Clones were read by immunoSEQ multiplex PCR, and TCRdb kept only the in-frame ones, dropping some. The profile shows over 200,000 clones, about 80% of them singletons. The specimen was PBMCs or T cells enriched from blood (not recorded which). These receptor sequences come from a man aged 35-49 years who had recovered from COVID-19. CDR3s include the opening cysteine and the closing phenylalanine or tryptophan.

TRBJ2-4 TRBV5-4 CASSSRQGTGNIQYF
TRBJ2-3 TRBV7-2 CASSLELAGETDTQYF
TRBJ2-3 TRBV10-1 CASSAGSTDTQYF
TRBJ2-1 TRBV6-2/TRBV6-3 CASSYEAGAANNEQFF
TRBJ1-6 TRBV7-3 CASSLTGSYNSPLHF
TRBJ1-1 TRBV29-1 CSAQTQGEDTEAFF
TRBJ2-3 TRBV5-1 CASSLQGYSGDTQYF
TRBJ1-1 TRBV5-1 CASSVDSQNTEAFF
TRBJ1-4 TRBV4-3 CASSQEWQGGEKLFF
TRBJ2-5 TRBV5-5 CASSRAGKETQYF
TRBJ2-3 TRBV7-2 CASNGQGSTDTQYF
TRBJ2-7 TRBV5-4 CASSSITGTGAHEQYF
TRBJ2-3 TRBV10-3 CAISVGDTRDTQYF
TRBJ2-5 TRBV11-2 CASSHSRLGEETQYF
TRBJ1-1 TRBV2 CASSETGGRAFF
TRBJ2-5 TRBV4-2 CASSQRGLAGGSSQETQYF
TRBJ2-1 TRBV28 CASRSPTAGGDNEQFF
TRBJ1-5 TRBV3-1/TRBV3-2 CASSHRGYQPQHF
TRBJ2-1 TRBV5-5 CASSNYTRNNEQFF
TRBJ1-5 TRBV12-3/TRBV12-4 CASSYGGSSPQHF
TRBJ1-5 TRBV7-8 CASSLGGTAGEDF
TRBJ1-4 TRBV27 CASSRTGNEKLFF
TRBJ1-5 TRBV19 CASKQGDQPQHF
TRBJ2-5 TRBV7-8 CASSLEPLQETQYF
TRBJ1-2 TRBV19 CASSIGSKGRDRTNYGYTF
TRBJ1-1 TRBV6-2/TRBV6-3 CASSYLGLGGMNTEAFF
TRBJ2-7 TRBV5-6 CASSLGGDSYEQYF
TRBJ1-2 TRBV18 CASSEDRDYGYTF
TRBJ1-4 TRBV18 CASSPPVSVLDSWEKLFF
TRBJ1-2 TRBV9 CASSAHLTRGYTF
TRBJ2-5 TRBV9 CASSTTGVETQYF
TRBJ2-2 TRBV2 CASSDPSGRAGTGELFF
TRBJ1-1 TRBV19 CASSPRRGHTEAFF
TRBJ1-2 TRBV5-1 CASSLVTGEGYGYTF
TRBJ1-5 TRBV24-1 CATRAGQGQPQHF
TRBJ2-1 TRBV4-1 CASSHQATGVVYNEQFF
TRBJ2-2 TRBV30 CAWSVARAGELFF
TRBJ1-3 TRBV25-1 CASSALDRAQAGNTIYF
TRBJ2-1 TRBV13 CASSPIVELYERSSYNEQFF
TRBJ2-7 TRBV4-2 CASSHSGISYEQYF
TRBJ1-4 TRBV9 CASSFGQGKGEKLFF
TRBJ2-7 TRBV7-2 CASSFQGTLNYEQYF
TRBJ1-2 TRBV7-9 CASSHNQGEPRVGYTF
TRBJ2-1 TRBV4-3 CASSQEVPSNEQFF
TRBJ2-5 TRBV5-4 CASGLGQGEGEETQYF
TRBJ1-6 TRBV5-1 CASSSRDSHNSPLHF
TRBJ2-7 TRBV6-1 CASSDSIHRVSYEQYF
TRBJ2-7 TRBV29-1 CSVRVGRSWAYEQYF
TRBJ1-1 TRBV9 CASSPGQGAEAFF
TRBJ1-5 TRBV6-1 CASSDTGGPNQPQHF
TRBJ1-4 TRBV10-3 CAISESRGTIEKLFF